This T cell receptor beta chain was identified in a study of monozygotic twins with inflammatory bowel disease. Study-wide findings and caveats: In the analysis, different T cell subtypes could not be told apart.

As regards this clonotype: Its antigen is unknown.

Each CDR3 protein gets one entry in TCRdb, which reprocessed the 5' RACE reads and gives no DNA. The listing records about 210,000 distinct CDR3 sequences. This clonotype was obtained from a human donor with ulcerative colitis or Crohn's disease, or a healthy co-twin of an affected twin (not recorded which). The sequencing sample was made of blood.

CDR3 amino acids: CASSTGEETQYF. The V gene is TRBV6-6, the J gene TRBJ2-5; TCRdb proposes TRBD1, but this gene call is untestable without DNA. CDR1 MNHNY and CDR2 SVGAGI come from the germline V gene (reference sequence). The length of the CDR3 is 12 residues.